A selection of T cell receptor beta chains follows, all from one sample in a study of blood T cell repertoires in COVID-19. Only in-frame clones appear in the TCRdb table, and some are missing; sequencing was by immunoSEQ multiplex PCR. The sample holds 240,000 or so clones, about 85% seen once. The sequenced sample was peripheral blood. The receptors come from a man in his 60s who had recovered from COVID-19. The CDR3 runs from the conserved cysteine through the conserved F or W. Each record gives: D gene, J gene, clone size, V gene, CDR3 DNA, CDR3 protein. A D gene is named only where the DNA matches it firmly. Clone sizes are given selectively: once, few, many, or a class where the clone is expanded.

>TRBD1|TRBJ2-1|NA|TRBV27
TGTGCCAGCAGTCGGGACAGACCAAACAATGAGCAGTTCTTC
CASSRDRPNNEQFF
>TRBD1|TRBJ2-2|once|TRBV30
TGTGCCTGCACCCCGGGACAGGGGTTCGCCGGGGAGCTGTTTTTT
CACTPGQGFAGELFF
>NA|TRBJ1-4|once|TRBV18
TGTGCCAGCTCACCAGCGAGTCGTGTAACTAATGAAAAACTGTTTTTT
CASSPASRVTNEKLFF
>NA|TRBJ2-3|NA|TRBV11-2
TGTGCCAGCAGCTTAATAAGCAGGGATAATACGCAGTATTTT
CASSLISRDNTQYF
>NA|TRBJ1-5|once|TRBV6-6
TGTGCCAGCAGTCCTTCTGCACGGGGTTATAGCAATCAGCCCCAGCATTTT
CASSPSARGYSNQPQHF
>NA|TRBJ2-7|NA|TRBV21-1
TGTGCCAGCAGCCCCCACTCCTACGAGCAGTACTTC
CASSPHSYEQYF
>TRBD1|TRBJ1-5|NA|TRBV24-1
TGTGCCACCAGTGATCCCGGGACAGGGGGTTTTAATCAGCCCCAGCATTTT
CATSDPGTGGFNQPQHF
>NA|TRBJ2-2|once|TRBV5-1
TGCGCCAGCAGTGTACAGTCGGCGAACACCGGGGAGCTGTTTTTT
CASSVQSANTGELFF
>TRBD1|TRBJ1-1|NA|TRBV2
TGTGCCAGCAGGGCCACCGGGACAGGGTCCCCTGAAGCTTTCTTT
CASRATGTGSPEAFF
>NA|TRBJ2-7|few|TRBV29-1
TGCAGCGTTGACGGTGGTGCCGAGCAGTACTTC
CSVDGGAEQYF
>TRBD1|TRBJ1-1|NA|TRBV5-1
TGCGCCAGCAGCTTGGAGGGACAGGGCACTGAAGCTTTCTTT
CASSLEGQGTEAFF
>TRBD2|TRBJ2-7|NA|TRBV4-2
TGTGCCAGCAGCCGCATATGGGCATCAGGGACTAGCGGGGGGTCCTCCTACGAGCAGTACTTC
CASSRIWASGTSGGSSYEQYF
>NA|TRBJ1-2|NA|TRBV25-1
TGTGCCAGCAGTGAATCCGAGACAGATGGCTACACCTTC
CASSESETDGYTF
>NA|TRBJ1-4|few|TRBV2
TGTGCCAGCGCGGGGGGAATCGATTTGGGAACTAATGAAAAACTGTTTTTT
CASAGGIDLGTNEKLFF
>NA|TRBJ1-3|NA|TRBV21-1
TGTGCCAGCACCAGGATGGCGGTGGGGAGCTCTGGAAACACCATATATTTT
CASTRMAVGSSGNTIYF
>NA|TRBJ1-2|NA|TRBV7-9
TGTGCCAGCAACTTAGGTACCGGTGGCTACACCTTC
CASNLGTGGYTF
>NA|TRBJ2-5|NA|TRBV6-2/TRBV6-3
TGTGCCAGCAGTTATTGGGGCCTTGAAGAGACCCAGTACTTC
CASSYWGLEETQYF
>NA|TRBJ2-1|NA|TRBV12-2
TGTGCAAGTCGCTTGGAAAGTCGGAGGTCCTGGGACAATGAGCAGTTCTTC
CASRLESRRSWDNEQFF
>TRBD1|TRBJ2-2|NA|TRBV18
TGTGCCAGCTCACGCTACAGGGACAGGGGAACCGGGGAGCTGTTTTTT
CASSRYRDRGTGELFF
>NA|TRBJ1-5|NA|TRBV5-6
TGTGCCAGCAGCTCACGCTGGAACAGGAATCAGCCCCAGCATTTT
CASSSRWNRNQPQHF
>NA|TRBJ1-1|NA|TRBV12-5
TGTGCTAGTGGTCCTAAAATGGTTAACACTGAAGCTTTCTTT
CASGPKMVNTEAFF
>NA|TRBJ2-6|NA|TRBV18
TGTGCCAGCTCACCCGTCTCTGGGGCCAACGTCCTGACTTTC
CASSPVSGANVLTF
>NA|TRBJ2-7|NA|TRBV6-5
TGTGCCACCTCCAGGGTTGACGAGCAGTACTTC
CATSRVDEQYF
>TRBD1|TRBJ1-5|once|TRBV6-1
TGTGCCAGCAGTGAATGGGACAGGGAGGCTCAGCCCCAGCATTTT
CASSEWDREAQPQHF
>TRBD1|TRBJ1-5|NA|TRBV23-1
TGCGCCAGCAGCGTCAGGGGGATGGAGCATAGCAATCAGCCCCAGCATTTT
CASSVRGMEHSNQPQHF
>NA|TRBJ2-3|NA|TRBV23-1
TGCGCCAGCAGTAGGGGGGGGAGGGCCCCAAACACAGATACGCAGTATTTT
CASSRGGRAPNTDTQYF
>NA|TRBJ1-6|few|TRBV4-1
TGCGCCAGCAGCCCCGAGCAGGCAGGGAATTCACCCCTCCACTTT
CASSPEQAGNSPLHF
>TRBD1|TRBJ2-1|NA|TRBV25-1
TGTGCCAGCAGTTCTGCGACAGGGGGATTTTGGGTATACAATGAGCAGTTCTTC
CASSSATGGFWVYNEQFF
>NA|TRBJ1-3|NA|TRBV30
TGTGCCTGGAGTGTCGGGACATCTGGAAACACCATATATTTT
CAWSVGTSGNTIYF
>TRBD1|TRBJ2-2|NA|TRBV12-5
TGTGCTAGTGCTCCGGGACAGACCACCGGGGAGCTGTTTTTT
CASAPGQTTGELFF
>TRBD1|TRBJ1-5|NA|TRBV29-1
TGCAGCGTTAGTAGGGGGCCTAATCAGCCCCAGCATTTT
CSVSRGPNQPQHF
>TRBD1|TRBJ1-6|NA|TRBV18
TGTGCCAGCTCACCCTCAGGGACAGGCGGGAATTCACCCCTCCACTTT
CASSPSGTGGNSPLHF
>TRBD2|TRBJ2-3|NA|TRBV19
TGTGCCAGTAGTCCTGAAAGACTAGCGGGGCTGGGAGATACGCAGTATTTT
CASSPERLAGLGDTQYF
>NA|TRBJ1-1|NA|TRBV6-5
TGTGCCAGCAGTTACTCGGGGGGGAACACTGAAGCTTTCTTT
CASSYSGGNTEAFF
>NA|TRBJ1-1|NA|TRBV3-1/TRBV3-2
TGTGCCAGCAGCCACACAGGTATGAACACTGAAGCTTTCTTT
CASSHTGMNTEAFF
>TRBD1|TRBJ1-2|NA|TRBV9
TGTGCCAGCAGCGCCGGACAGGGTCGAGGCTATGGCTACACCTTC
CASSAGQGRGYGYTF
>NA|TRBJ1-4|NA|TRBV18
TGTGCCAGCTCACCGGAGGACAGCCTAAATGAAAAACTGTTTTTT
CASSPEDSLNEKLFF
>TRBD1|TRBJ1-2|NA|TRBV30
TGTGCCTGGAGCAATGATCCTGGACAGGGAGGGAGAGGCTACACCTTC
CAWSNDPGQGGRGYTF
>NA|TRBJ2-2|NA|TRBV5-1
TGCGCCAGCAGCTTCCAGTTCACCGGGGAGCTGTTTTTT
CASSFQFTGELFF
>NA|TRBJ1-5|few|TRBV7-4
TGTGCCAGCAGCTTCGGACAGATCAATCAGCCCCAGCATTTT
CASSFGQINQPQHF
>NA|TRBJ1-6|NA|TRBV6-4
TGTGCCAGCAGTGAGTCGGGGTTTGGATCACCCCTCCACTTT
CASSESGFGSPLHF
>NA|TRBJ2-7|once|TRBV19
TGTGCCAGCGGGATGGGCTCCTACGAGCAGTACTTC
CASGMGSYEQYF
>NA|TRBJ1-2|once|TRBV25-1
TGTGCCAGCAGTGAAGAGGACAGAGTATACTATGGCTACACCTTC
CASSEEDRVYYGYTF
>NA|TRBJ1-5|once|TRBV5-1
TGCGCCAGCAGCCTACAGGGCAATCAGCCCCAGCATTTT
CASSLQGNQPQHF
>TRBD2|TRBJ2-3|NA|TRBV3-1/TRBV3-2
TGTGCCAGCAGCCAATTTCGGGCGGGGGGACCAGATACGCAGTATTTT
CASSQFRAGGPDTQYF
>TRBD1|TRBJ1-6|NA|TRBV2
TGTGCCAGCAAGGACAGGGGGGATTCACCCCTCCACTTT
CASKDRGDSPLHF
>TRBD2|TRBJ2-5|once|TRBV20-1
TGCAGTGCTAGTCCGGTGGGAGGGGCCGGTGAAGAGACCCAGTACTTC
CSASPVGGAGEETQYF
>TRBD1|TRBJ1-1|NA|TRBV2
TGTGCCAGCAGCGGCCGGACAGGGTGGGGCACTGAAGCTTTCTTT
CASSGRTGWGTEAFF
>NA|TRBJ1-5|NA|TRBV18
TGTGCCAGCTCTCCTGGGGGGAGCAGAGATCAGCCCCAGCATTTT
CASSPGGSRDQPQHF
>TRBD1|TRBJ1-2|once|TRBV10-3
TGTGCCATCAGGGACAGGGGGGCGCCCGATGGTGGCTACACCTTC
CAIRDRGAPDGGYTF
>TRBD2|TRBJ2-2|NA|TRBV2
TGTGCCAGCGGAGGAACTAGCGGGGTATGGACCGGGGAGCTGTTTTTT
CASGGTSGVWTGELFF
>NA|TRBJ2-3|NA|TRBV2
TGTGCCAGCAGTGTTATAGATACGCAGTATTTT
CASSVIDTQYF
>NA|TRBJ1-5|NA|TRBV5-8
TGTGCCAGCAGCTTCCGTAGCAATCAGCCCCAGCATTTT
CASSFRSNQPQHF
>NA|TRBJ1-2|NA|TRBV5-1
TGCGCCAGCAGCACGGACTCCCTCTATGGCTACACCTTC
CASSTDSLYGYTF